These T cell receptor beta chains were read from a single sample in a study of blood T cell repertoires in COVID-19. Method: immunoSEQ multiplex PCR; TCRdb's copy keeps in-frame clones and lacks some. The sample shows approximately 150,000 clones, approximately 86% of them seen only once. Sequencing was carried out using peripheral blood. All receptors derive from a man between 65 and 85 years old with acute or convalescent COVID-19. Both conserved end residues are part of each CDR3. A D gene is named only where the DNA matches it firmly. The size field is filled for only some rows; it gives once, few, many or a size class.

d_call	j_call	v_call	clone_size	cdr3_length	cdr3_aa	cdr3_nt
-	TRBJ1-1	TRBV7-9	-	15	CASSPFGVMNTEAFF	TGTGCCAGCAGCCCCTTCGGGGTGATGAACACTGAAGCTTTCTTT
TRBD1	TRBJ1-4	TRBV6-5	few	13	CASSRDRVEKLFF	TGTGCCAGCAGTAGAGACAGGGTTGAAAAACTGTTTTTT
TRBD2	TRBJ2-7	TRBV3-1/TRBV3-2	-	15	CASSQTSESSYEQYF	TGTGCCAGCAGCCAAACTAGCGAAAGCTCCTACGAGCAGTACTTC
-	TRBJ1-1	TRBV12-3/TRBV12-4	-	11	CASSQTARAFF	TGTGCCAGCAGCCAGACAGCTAGGGCTTTCTTT
TRBD2	TRBJ2-1	TRBV19	-	14	CASRTSGSYNEQFF	TGTGCCAGTAGAACTAGCGGCTCCTACAATGAGCAGTTCTTC
TRBD2	TRBJ2-7	TRBV19	few	15	CASSPQGLAGYEQYF	TGTGCCAGTAGTCCTCAGGGACTAGCGGGCTACGAGCAGTACTTC
-	TRBJ2-7	TRBV19	-	15	CASSISLGASYEQYF	TGTGCCAGTAGTATATCCCTTGGGGCGTCCTACGAGCAGTACTTC
-	TRBJ1-3	TRBV6-5	-	15	CASRARGDSGNTIYF	TGTGCCAGCAGGGCCCGGGGGGACTCTGGAAACACCATATATTTT
-	TRBJ2-3	TRBV7-2	-	14	CASSPSGRTDTQYF	TGTGCCAGCAGCCCAAGCGGGCGCACAGATACGCAGTATTTT
-	TRBJ2-3	TRBV7-2	few	15	CASSLRASSTDTQYF	TGTGCCAGCAGCTTGAGGGCTTCTAGCACAGATACGCAGTATTTT
-	TRBJ2-7	TRBV28	-	13	CASSFRLAYEQYF	TGTGCCAGCAGTTTCCGACTAGCCTACGAGCAGTACTTC
-	TRBJ1-5	TRBV6-5	-	14	CASSSSGGNQPQHF	-
-	TRBJ2-1	TRBV5-1	-	14	CASSRSWTGNEQFF	TGCGCCAGCAGCCGCTCTTGGACGGGGAATGAGCAGTTCTTC
-	TRBJ1-4	TRBV6-5	-	13	CASRRRSGEKLFF	TGTGCCAGCAGGCGCCGGTCCGGGGAAAAACTGTTTTTT
-	TRBJ2-2	TRBV29-1	-	13	CSVDGSGPGELFF	TGCAGCGTTGATGGGAGCGGGCCCGGGGAGCTGTTTTTT
-	TRBJ2-7	TRBV12-3/TRBV12-4	-	11	CASSLGNEQYF	TGTGCCAGCAGTTTAGGTAACGAGCAGTACTTC
-	TRBJ2-1	TRBV6-5	-	13	CASSYSTGLEQFF	TGTGCCAGCAGTTACTCGACGGGTCTTGAGCAGTTCTTC
TRBD1	TRBJ2-7	TRBV5-4	-	14	CASSVPGQGSEQYF	TGTGCCAGCAGCGTGCCGGGACAGGGCTCCGAGCAGTACTTC
-	TRBJ1-2	TRBV28	-	12	CASSSTVYGYTF	TGTGCCAGCAGTTCTACAGTCTATGGCTACACCTTC
-	TRBJ2-7	TRBV7-8	-	14	CASSLEGQFYEQYF	TGTGCCAGCAGCTTAGAAGGACAGTTCTACGAGCAGTACTTC
-	TRBJ1-5	TRBV19	-	12	CASTRGNQPQHF	TGTGCCAGTACTAGGGGAAATCAGCCCCAGCATTTT
TRBD1	TRBJ1-2	TRBV3-1/TRBV3-2	-	16	CASSQATGTGAYGYTF	TGTGCCAGCAGCCAAGCAACCGGGACAGGGGCCTATGGCTACACCTTC
TRBD1	TRBJ2-1	TRBV29-1	-	12	CSSGTGPNEQFF	TGCAGTTCGGGGACAGGGCCCAATGAGCAGTTCTTC
-	TRBJ2-3	TRBV7-2	-	16	CASSLMGAASTDTQYF	TGTGCCAGCAGCTTAATGGGAGCAGCTAGCACAGATACGCAGTATTTT
-	TRBJ1-1	TRBV5-1	-	14	CASSVDSRSTEAFF	TGCGCCAGCAGCGTGGACAGCCGAAGCACTGAAGCTTTCTTT
-	TRBJ1-2	TRBV12-3/TRBV12-4	-	13	CASSLGAADGYTF	TGTGCCAGCAGTTTAGGAGCAGCGGATGGCTACACCTTC
TRBD2	TRBJ2-1	TRBV9	-	17	CASSALSTSGLTNEQFF	TGTGCCAGCAGCGCCCTCTCAACTAGCGGGCTAACCAATGAGCAGTTCTTC
TRBD1	TRBJ1-5	TRBV27	-	16	CASSLSGTGAFQPQHF	TGTGCCAGCAGTTTATCCGGCACAGGGGCTTTTCAGCCCCAGCATTTT
TRBD2	TRBJ2-1	TRBV5-1	-	16	CASSSGLATTNNEQFF	TGCGCCAGCAGCTCGGGACTAGCCACCACCAACAATGAGCAGTTCTTC
TRBD2	TRBJ2-7	TRBV2	-	15	CASREGLAGIYEQYF	TGTGCCAGCAGAGAAGGACTAGCGGGAATATACGAGCAGTACTTC
TRBD2	TRBJ2-3	TRBV7-3	-	14	CASSLGLAGDTQYF	TGTGCCAGCAGCTTAGGTCTAGCGGGAGATACGCAGTATTTT
-	TRBJ2-7	TRBV27	-	12	CASSFPAGEQYF	TGTGCCAGCAGTTTCCCGGCGGGAGAGCAGTACTTC
TRBD1	TRBJ2-7	TRBV9	-	15	CASSPRTGVAYEQYF	TGTGCCAGCAGCCCCCGGACAGGGGTGGCCTACGAGCAGTACTTC
TRBD1	TRBJ1-2	TRBV28	-	12	CASSRTGVGYTF	TGTGCCAGCAGCCGAACAGGGGTAGGCTACACCTTC
-	TRBJ1-5	TRBV28	-	15	CASSFGGLRNQPQHF	TGTGCCAGCAGTTTCGGAGGGTTGCGCAATCAGCCCCAGCATTTT
-	TRBJ2-5	TRBV7-8	-	15	CASSFEPSAEGTQYF	TGTGCCAGCAGCTTTGAGCCTAGCGCCGAAGGGACCCAGTACTTC
-	TRBJ1-5	TRBV27	-	15	CASSLFQDSNQPQHF	TGTGCCAGCAGTTTATTTCAGGATAGCAATCAGCCCCAGCATTTT
TRBD1	TRBJ2-5	TRBV19	-	15	CASSTGQGKGQTQYF	TGTGCCAGTAGTACTGGACAGGGGAAAGGGCAGACCCAGTACTTC
-	TRBJ2-5	TRBV13	-	14	CASSLGRKQETQYF	TGTGCCAGCAGCTTAGGCAGGAAGCAAGAGACCCAGTACTTC
-	TRBJ2-7	TRBV4-3	many	15	CASSQGNSGIYEQYF	TGCGCCAGCAGCCAAGGAAATAGCGGTATCTACGAGCAGTACTTC
-	TRBJ1-4	TRBV21-1	-	17	CASSKETTSEVNEKLFF	TGTGCCAGCAGCAAGGAAACGACGTCCGAGGTTAATGAAAAACTGTTTTTT
TRBD2	TRBJ2-7	TRBV7-8	-	16	CASSSTGIAGDREQYF	TGTGCCAGCAGCTCCACCGGAATAGCGGGAGATCGGGAGCAGTACTTC
-	TRBJ1-1	TRBV6-5	-	16	CASSYRQAAMNTEAFF	TGTGCCAGCAGTTACAGACAGGCCGCCATGAACACTGAAGCTTTCTTT
TRBD1	TRBJ2-4	TRBV19	-	17	CASMPTLGTGAKNIQYF	TGTGCCAGTATGCCTACCCTCGGGACAGGGGCCAAAAACATTCAGTACTTC
-	TRBJ1-1	TRBV6-1	-	13	CASSEALNTEAFF	TGTGCCAGCAGTGAAGCCTTGAACACTGAAGCTTTCTTT
-	TRBJ2-3	TRBV6-2/TRBV6-3	-	17	CASSYGRGRISTDTQYF	TGTGCCAGCAGTTATGGTAGGGGGAGAATTAGCACAGATACGCAGTATTTT
TRBD1	TRBJ1-2	TRBV5-1	-	15	CASSLEGGLNYGYTF	TGCGCCAGCAGCTTGGAAGGGGGCCTTAACTATGGCTACACCTTC
TRBD2	TRBJ2-3	TRBV4-3	-	17	CASSQVIAGGGTDTQYF	TGCGCCAGCAGCCAGGTTATAGCGGGAGGGGGAACAGATACGCAGTATTTT
TRBD1	TRBJ1-6	TRBV6-5	few	14	CASEDRGRGSPLHF	TGTGCCAGCGAGGACAGGGGCAGGGGTTCACCCCTCCACTTT
TRBD2	TRBJ2-2	TRBV5-1	-	14	CASSLGTSAGELFF	TGCGCCAGCAGCCTGGGGACTAGCGCCGGGGAGCTGTTTTTT